These 2 T cell receptor beta chains were all obtained from the same sample, sequenced in a study of radiation and T cells in renal cell carcinoma. Some clones are missing from TCRdb's copy, which holds only in-frame ones; the method was immunoSEQ multiplex PCR. The sample holds tens of thousands of clones, roughly 80% seen once. Noted time point: blood 2 weeks post-SBRT. The treatment: 15 Gy SBRT to primary tumor, nephrectomy 4 weeks later. The sequenced sample was blood, obtained from a patient whose treatment included radiotherapy and nephrectomy. The source is a woman in her seventies with renal cell carcinoma.

This clone was detected only once. The V call is TRBV5-4, the J call TRBJ2-5; 10 positions agree with TRBD2. Unmatched junction bases numbered 4, after V lost 1 base and J lost 4 bases. The CDR3 covers 15 residues. CDR1 is SGHNT and CDR2 is YYREEE in the germline V gene (reference sequence). CDR3 residues: CASSLRTSGSETQYF. The CDR3 DNA is TGTGCCAGCAGCTTGAGGACTAGCGGTTCAGAGACCCAGTACTTC.

The genes are TRBV5-4 and TRBJ1-2; TRBD1 agrees at 10 bases. CDR1 and CDR2 from the germline V gene are SGHNT and YYREEE (reference sequence). V lost 5 bases and J lost 6; bases outside the gene matches: 7. This CDR3 comprises 14 residues. CDR3 nucleotides: TGTGCCAGCAGTACGGGACAGGGGTCGAATGGCTACACCTTC. This codes for CASSTGQGSNGYTF.